A single sample gave rise to the 10 T cell receptor beta chains below, sequenced in a study of cytomegalovirus exposure and HLA in healthy donors. This PCR relied on a set of 60 Vbeta primers and 13 Jbeta primers. Assay: immunoSEQ multiplex PCR; the TCRdb copy retains only in-frame clones and omits some. Reported are roughly 120,000 clones; the ten largest clones contain more than 0.8%. Sequenced input: PBMCs. These receptors came from a man aged 18 to 30 in good health and CMV-seronegative.

The genes are TRBV6-1 and TRBJ1-5; tentatively, D is TRBD1 (6 bases). The CDR3 consists of 13 residues. V was shortened by 9 bases and J by 1 base, with 10 bases between the two germline ends. CDR1 is MNHNS and CDR2 is SASEGT in the germline V gene. The CDR3 nucleotides are TGTGCCAGTCAGCAGGGGAGCAATCAGCCCCAGCATTTT. This sequence encodes CASQQGSNQPQHF.

The chain joins TRBV28 to TRBJ2-1; 13 bases map to TRBD2. The CDR3 spans 15 residues. V gave up 10 bases and J gave up 8 bases; unmatched junction bases: 11. Per germline, CDR1 MDHEN and CDR2 SYDVKM. CDR3 sequence: CATDSGLAGVYEQFF. The CDR3 DNA follows: TGTGCCACCGATTCAGGACTAGCGGGAGTATATGAGCAGTTCTTC.

J is TRBJ2-3 and V is TRBV20-1, with 7 bases that match TRBD1. From germline, CDR1 is DFQATT and CDR2 SNEGSKA (reference sequence). The ends lost 8 bases at V and 3 bases at J; junction bases unmatched: 2. CDR3 length: 11 residues. CDR3 region: CSWTGTDTQYF. CDR3 sequence (DNA): TGCAGTTGGACAGGTACAGATACGCAGTATTTT.

Concerning this clone: One end of the junction does not line up with germline, which may come from a read error. This sequence joins TRBV15 and TRBJ1-1; D perhaps matches TRBD1 (6 bases). Per the germline V gene, CDR1 is LNHNV and CDR2 is YYDKDF (reference sequence). The CDR3 runs to 14 residues. CDR3 residues: CATSIGTMNAEAFF. Here the CDR3 DNA reads TGTGCCACCAGCATAGGGACAATGAACGCTGAAGCTTTCTTT.

The CDR3 DNA follows: TGTGCCAGCAGTTACTCGAGCAGGTATCCCCCCTACGAGCAGTACTTC. The encoded protein is CASSYSSRYPPYEQYF. V gene TRBV6-6 combines with J gene TRBJ2-7; D unclear. The CDR3 loop spans 16 amino acids. Germline CDR1 MNHNY, CDR2 SVGAGI (reference sequence). V was cut by 0 bases and J by 2 bases, with 14 bases left in between.

This chain joins TRBV19 and TRBJ2-7, with D tentatively TRBD2 (6 bases). V was clipped by 7 bases and J by 5 bases, with 15 bases between them. The CDR3 has 13 amino acids. Germline V gives CDR1 LNHDA, CDR2 SQIVND (reference sequence). The CDR3 DNA is TGTGCCAGTATGGGGGACTCCACCGACGAGCAGTACTTC. This translates into CASMGDSTDEQYF.

The rearrangement links TRBV27 to TRBJ2-1, with 7 bases aligning to TRBD2. The J segment lost 0 bases and the V segment lost 3 bases, leaving 2 bases of the junction unmatched. The CDR3 covers 15 residues. Germline V CDR1 and CDR2: MNHEY, SMNVEV (reference sequence). CDR3 sequence reads: CASSLGGGSYNEQFF. DNA for the CDR3: TGTGCCAGCAGTTTGGGCGGGGGCTCCTACAATGAGCAGTTCTTC.

The chain has TRBV6-1 and TRBJ2-1, with TRBD2 identical over 10 bases. V shed 5 bases and J 4 bases; nucleotides not matched to a gene: 5. Germline CDR1 MNHNS, CDR2 SASEGT. This CDR3 is built from 15 residues. CDR3 protein: CASSITSGTYNEQFF. CDR3 coding DNA: TGTGCCAGCAGTATAACTAGCGGGACATACAATGAGCAGTTCTTC.

The J gene is TRBJ2-7, the V gene TRBV7-2; no firm D call. Germline V CDR1 and CDR2: SGHTA, FQGNSA. The CDR3 runs to 13 residues. Trimming stripped 9 bases from V and 5 bases from J, with 17 bases between. Here the CDR3 DNA reads TGTGCCAGTCGAAAACCGGGTTTTCACGAGCAGTACTTC. This codes for CASRKPGFHEQYF.

J is TRBJ2-7 and V is TRBV5-1, with 8 bases lining up with TRBD1. The V gene end was trimmed by 3 bases and the J gene end by 4 bases; junction bases not matched to a gene: 12. CDR1 and CDR2 from the germline V gene are SGHRS and YFSETQ. The CDR3 runs to 16 residues. The CDR3 sequence is CASSYGTGTTRYEQYF. The CDR3 bases are TGCGCCAGCAGCTATGGGACAGGAACGACGCGGTACGAGCAGTACTTC. The full variable domain, rest sourced from reference TRBV5-1 and TRBJ2-7, is KAGVTQTPRYLIKTRGQQVTLSCSPISGHRSVSWYQQTPGQGLQFLFEYFSETQRNKGNFPGRFSGRQFSNSRSEMNVSTLELGDSALYLCASSYGTGTTRYEQYFGPGTRLTVT.